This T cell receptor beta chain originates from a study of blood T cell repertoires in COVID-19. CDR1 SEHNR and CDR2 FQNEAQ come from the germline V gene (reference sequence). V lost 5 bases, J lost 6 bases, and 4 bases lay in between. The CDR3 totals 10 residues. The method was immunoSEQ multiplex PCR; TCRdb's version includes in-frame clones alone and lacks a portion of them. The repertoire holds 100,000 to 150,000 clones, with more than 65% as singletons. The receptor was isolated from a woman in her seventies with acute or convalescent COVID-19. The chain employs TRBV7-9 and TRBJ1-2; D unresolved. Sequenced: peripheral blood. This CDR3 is CASSPDGYTF. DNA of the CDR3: TGTGCCAGCAGCCCTGATGGCTACACCTTC.